The 13 T cell receptor beta chains presented below share a single source sample, sequenced in a study of T cell responses to AZD1222 COVID-19 vaccine (dated by TCRdb to 2020 to 2023). The time point label, as the study defines it: baseline before first vaccination. Library preparation was by the immunoSEQ multiplex PCR assay. TCRdb limited this immuneACCESS table to in-frame rearrangements with V and J called. A share of clones is missing; checked studies link under half to unresolved V genes, and the rest is unexplained. Recorded for this sample are 100,000 to 150,000 clones; roughly 87% of them occurred a single time. 1.4% to 1.5% of the sample comes from the top ten. The source was peripheral blood, collected on day 0 of AZD1222 vaccination. The origin of the receptors is an adult in good health.

Comment on this clone: A junction end diverges from the germline sequence, so it may reflect a read error. This rearrangement joins TRBV6-5 to TRBJ1-2, with 9 positions matching TRBD1. CDR1 is MNHEY and CDR2 is SVGAGI in the germline V gene. CDR3 length: 13 residues. The CDR3 reads CGSSRDRDYGYTF. The CDR3 DNA reads as TGTGGCAGCTCCCGGGACAGGGACTATGGCTACACCTTC.

The chain carries TRBV9 and TRBJ1-2; tentatively, D is TRBD1 (5 bases). Deletions cut 3 bases from V and 5 bases from J, with 11 bases between. The CDR3 has 13 amino acids. Germline V gives CDR1 SGDLS, CDR2 YYNGEE. The CDR3 sequence: CASSARDGYGYTF. Written as DNA, the CDR3 is TGTGCCAGCAGCGCAAGGGACGGGTATGGCTACACCTTC.

The V gene is TRBV4-1, the J gene TRBJ2-5; TRBD2 matches at 9 bases. Germline loops: CDR1 MGHRA, CDR2 YSYEKL. The J segment lost 5 bases and the V segment lost 2 bases, leaving 9 bases of the junction unmatched. There are 16 residues in the CDR3. The CDR3 DNA follows: TGCGCCAGCAGCCAACAAGCCCTAGCGGGGTTTGAGACCCAGTACTTC. It encodes CASSQQALAGFETQYF.

The genes are TRBV5-4 and TRBJ2-7; D may be TRBD1 or TRBD2 (7 bases each). Germline V gives CDR1 SGHNT, CDR2 YYREEE (reference sequence). Deletions cut 0 bases from V and 4 bases from J, with 11 bases between. The CDR3 consists of 14 residues. CDR3 sequence reads: CASSLAGGGYEQYF. CDR3 nucleotides: TGTGCCAGCAGCTTGGCAGGGGGAGGGTACGAGCAGTACTTC.

The rearrangement links TRBV28 to TRBJ1-5; D is perhaps TRBD1 (6 bases). The germline gives CDR1 MDHEN, CDR2 SYDVKM. This CDR3 contains 15 residues. Trimming took off 3 bases at V and 7 bases at J, with 16 bases between the two ends. The CDR3 region has the DNA TGTGCCAGCAGTTTGCCCCCCACAGGGAAACAGCCCCAGCATTTT. As protein: CASSLPPTGKQPQHF.

Comment on this clone: Other nucleotide sequences in the sample specify the same CDR3. The chain joins TRBV12-3 or TRBV12-4 to TRBJ2-7; the D is unclear. V was cut by 5 bases and J by 4 bases, with 6 bases left in between. The CDR3 is 11 amino acids. The CDR3 coding sequence is TGTGCCAGCAGTCTGGGGTACGAGCAGTACTTC. As protein: CASSLGYEQYF.

V is TRBV2 and J is TRBJ2-1, with 7 bases matching TRBD2. J lost 2 bases, V lost 6 bases, and 7 bases had no gene match. There are 15 residues in the CDR3. The germline gives CDR1 SNHLY, CDR2 FYNNEI. CDR3 DNA sequence: TGTGCCAGCAGGGCAGACGGGGGGACCTACAATGAGCAGTTCTTC. This gives the protein CASRADGGTYNEQFF.

The chain is built from TRBV6-5 and TRBJ1-1, with D uncertain. CDR1 and CDR2 from the germline V gene are MNHEY and SVGAGI. The V end lost 6 bases, the J end lost 7 bases, and 15 bases lay between the germline ends. The CDR3 is 13 amino acids. Written as DNA, the CDR3 is TGTGCCAGCAGCAGGACGGCTAGATATGAAGCTTTCTTT. This gives the protein CASSRTARYEAFF.

The J gene is TRBJ1-4, the V gene TRBV2; D not certain. The germline V gene has CDR1 SNHLY and CDR2 FYNNEI. The CDR3 spans 15 residues. V lost 5 bases, J lost 7 bases, and 17 bases lay in between. The CDR3: CASSLQGNGGEKLFF. CDR3 bases: TGTGCCAGCAGTCTCCAAGGAAACGGCGGTGAAAAACTGTTTTTT.

The chain has TRBV10-3 and TRBJ2-3; 8 bases line up with TRBD2. The CDR3 extends over 14 amino acids. Losses at the gene ends were 8 bases for V and 4 bases for J; bases not matched to a gene: 8. Germline V gives CDR1 ENHRY, CDR2 SYGVKD. The CDR3 loop is CAIGAGGRPDTQYF. In DNA, the CDR3 is TGTGCCATCGGGGCGGGGGGAAGACCAGATACGCAGTATTTT.

The chain couples TRBV30 to TRBJ2-3; D perhaps matches TRBD2 (6 bases). V lost 4 bases, J lost 8 bases, and 19 bases lay in between. This CDR3 contains 14 residues. Looked up from germline, CDR1 is GTSNPN and CDR2 is SVGIG (reference sequence). The CDR3 sequence is CAWNTGTREGTQYF. CDR3 in DNA: TGTGCCTGGAATACCGGGACTCGCGAGGGTACGCAGTATTTT.

This clone occurred once. Here the CDR3 reads CASGQDRGTEAFF. The CDR3 coding sequence is TGTGCTAGTGGACAAGACAGGGGCACTGAAGCTTTCTTT. The rearrangement uses TRBV12-5 and TRBJ1-1; 8 bases line up with TRBD1. J was trimmed by 4 bases and V by 6 bases; bases with no gene match: 4. CDR1 and CDR2 from the germline V gene are LGHNT and FRNRAP. This CDR3 contains 13 residues.

This chain uses TRBV9 with TRBJ2-5, with 9 bases fitting TRBD2. The germline gives CDR1 SGDLS, CDR2 YYNGEE. V shed 0 bases and J 5 bases; nucleotides not matched to a gene: 11. The CDR3 loop spans 17 amino acids. In nucleotides, the CDR3 is TGTGCCAGCAGCGTAGGGGTAGCGGGGGCTGGTGGGGAGACCCAGTACTTC. This encodes CASSVGVAGAGGETQYF.